Following are 20 T cell receptor beta chains from one sample sequenced in a study of T cells in Graves' hyperthyroidism and ophthalmopathy. RNA transcripts yielded amplified TCR beta CDR3 regions. First-round RT-PCR targeting the TCR CDR3 was performed with the HTBI primer set. TCRdb fed the multiplex PCR reads into MiXCR, producing one record per CDR3 protein. The table shows more than 350,000 distinct CDR3 sequences, with roughly a sixth occurring only once. The material sequenced was blood. Receptor source: a woman aged 25 to 45 with Graves' hyperthyroidism that later progressed to Graves' ophthalmopathy.

This clonotype was recorded many times. CDR3 sequence: CASSLRPEGGNSPLHF. In nucleotides, the CDR3 is TGTGCCAGCAGCTTGCGGCCGGAGGGGGGTAATTCACCCCTCCACTTT. V usage is TRBV5-5 and J usage is TRBJ1-6, with D possibly being TRBD1 (6 bases). CDR3 length: 16 residues. The germline CDR1 and CDR2 sequences are SGHKS and YYEKEE (reference sequence). Trimming removed 1 base from V and 6 bases from J, with 14 bases in between. Based on the CDR3 plus reference TRBV5-5 and TRBJ1-6, the full variable domain is DAGVTQSPTHLIKTRGQQVTLRCSPISGHKSVSWYQQVLGQGPQFIFQYYEKEERGRGNFPDRFSARQFPNYSSELNVNALLLGDSALYLCASSLRPEGGNSPLHFGNGTRLTVT.

At least ten counts were recorded for this clonotype. This chain connects TRBV19 to TRBJ1-2; D remains ambiguous. This CDR3 has 17 residues. Germline V gene sequence: CDR1 LNHDA, CDR2 SQIVND (reference sequence). V shed 3 bases and J shed 8 bases, with 25 bases lying between them. The CDR3 reads CASSMSRGDYRRGGYTF. The CDR3 DNA reads TGTGCCAGTAGTATGAGTCGGGGAGACTATCGGAGAGGCGGCTACACCTTC.

Ten or more counts support this clonotype. CDR3 coding DNA: TGTGCCTGGAATTGGCGTGGCCTCTATAATTCACCCCTCCACTTT. Protein: CAWNWRGLYNSPLHF. The J gene is TRBJ1-6, the V gene TRBV30; D unresolved. Trimming shortened V by 4 bases and J by 3 bases, and 13 bases separated the two germline ends. Germline V gene lookup returns CDR1 GTSNPN and CDR2 SVGIG (reference sequence). The CDR3 runs to 15 residues.

The table lists this clonotype with many counts. J is TRBJ2-7 and V is TRBV11-2; D possibly corresponds to TRBD2 (7 bases). Germline lookup yields CDR1 SGHAT and CDR2 FQNNGV. Trimming left V 0 bases short and J 3 bases short, with 12 bases between. The CDR3 is made up of 15 amino acids. CDR3 loop: CASSLEGGGSYEQYF. The CDR3, as DNA: TGTGCCAGCAGCTTAGAGGGAGGGGGGAGCTACGAGCAGTACTTC. Using reference TRBV11-2 and TRBJ2-7 for the parts outside the CDR3, the full variable domain is EAGVAQSPRYKIIEKRQSVAFWCNPISGHATLYWYQQILGQGPKLLIQFQNNGVVDDSQLPKDRFSAERLKGVDSTLKIQPAKLEDSAVYLCASSLEGGGSYEQYFGPGTRLTVT.

This clonotype was seen many times. The genes are TRBV2 and TRBJ2-3; TRBD2 matches 11 bases. Trimming took 2 bases from V and 5 from J; bases not matched to a gene: 6. CDR3 size: 16 residues. CDR1 and CDR2 (germline): SNHLY, FYNNEI. The DNA of the CDR3 is TGTGCCAGCAGTGAATCGGTAGCGGGAGGGGTAGATACGCAGTATTTT. As protein: CASSESVAGGVDTQYF.

The rearrangement uses TRBV18 and TRBJ1-1; D not resolved. The CDR3 is 14 residues long. V lost 1 base and J lost 0, with 6 bases in between. Germline V CDR1 and CDR2: KGHSH, LQKENI. The CDR3 here is CASSPQAMNTEAFF. The DNA for the CDR3 is TGTGCCAGCTCACCACAGGCTATGAACACTGAAGCTTTCTTT.

In this sample, this clonotype turned up a few times. The chain uses TRBV24-1 and TRBJ2-3; 11 bases align to TRBD2. The germline gives CDR1 KGHDR, CDR2 SFDVKD. The V and J ends lost 5 bases and 2 bases, in that order; junction bases with no gene match: 8. This CDR3 is built from 17 residues. The CDR3 reads CATSGRNSGGATDTQYF. DNA of the CDR3: TGTGCCACCAGTGGCAGGAATAGCGGGGGGGCCACAGATACGCAGTATTTT.

The sample holds a few counts of this clonotype. The chain recombines TRBV11-2 with TRBJ2-7; TRBD1 matches 9 bases. CDR3 length: 22 amino acids. Looked up from germline, CDR1 is SGHAT and CDR2 is FQNNGV. With V trimmed by 3 bases and J by 8 bases, 32 bases remained unmatched. The CDR3 is CASSLNPGDRGSVLWGSFKQYF. The CDR3 nucleotides are TGTGCCAGCAGCTTGAACCCGGGTGACAGGGGGTCTGTCCTATGGGGCTCCTTCAAGCAGTACTTC. Variable domain in full (rest from reference TRBV11-2 and TRBJ2-7): EAGVAQSPRYKIIEKRQSVAFWCNPISGHATLYWYQQILGQGPKLLIQFQNNGVVDDSQLPKDRFSAERLKGVDSTLKIQPAKLEDSAVYLCASSLNPGDRGSVLWGSFKQYFGPGTRLTVT.

Remarks on this clonotype: A read error may be the cause here, since a much bigger clone is one base away. The chain couples TRBV2 to TRBJ2-1; 8 nucleotides align to TRBD2. Germline loops: CDR1 SNHLY, CDR2 FYNNEI. CDR3 length: 15 residues. V was clipped by 5 bases and J by 7 bases; unmatched bases: 10. Here the CDR3 DNA reads TGTGCCAGCAGTCGGGGACTAGGGGGAAGGAATGAGCAGTTCTTC. Amino acid sequence: CASSRGLGGRNEQFF.

The chain has TRBV4-1 and TRBJ2-2, with 8 bases lining up with TRBD2. Germline-derived CDR1 and CDR2 are MGHRA and YSYEKL. The CDR3 totals 16 residues. V lost 1 base, J lost 6 bases, and 7 bases stayed unmatched. CDR3 nucleotides: TGCGCCAGCAGCCAAGTTACCGGGAGGGGCGCCGGGGAGCTGTTTTTT. This sequence encodes CASSQVTGRGAGELFF.

Many counts were recorded for this clonotype. This chain connects TRBV6-2 or TRBV6-3 to TRBJ2-3, with D possibly TRBD2 on 6 matching bases. With 0 bases removed from V and 0 bases from J, the gap between germline ends came to 13 bases. This CDR3 is 17 amino acids long. Looked up from germline, CDR1 is MNHEY and CDR2 is SVGEGT. CDR3 coding DNA: TGTGCCAGCAGTTACTCGGGACTGGAGCCTAGCACAGATACGCAGTATTTT. This translates into CASSYSGLEPSTDTQYF.

The V gene is TRBV19, the J gene TRBJ2-3; TRBD2 matches at 10 bases. The J segment lost 2 bases and the V segment lost 5 bases, leaving 10 bases of the junction unmatched. Germline loops: CDR1 LNHDA, CDR2 SQIVND (reference sequence). This CDR3 contains 17 residues. CDR3 loop: CASSALLAGVVTDTQYF. DNA for the CDR3: TGTGCCAGTAGTGCCCTCCTAGCGGGAGTAGTCACAGATACGCAGTATTTT.

The V and J genes are TRBV6-6 and TRBJ2-4; perhaps TRBD1 as D (5 bases). In germline, CDR1 is MNHNY, CDR2 SVGAGI (reference sequence). CDR3 length equals 17 residues. V dropped 2 bases and J dropped 0 bases, with 14 bases sitting between them. As DNA, the CDR3 is TGTGCCAGCAGTTACCCCAGGGTTACTCTAGCCAAAAACATTCAGTACTTC. This sequence encodes CASSYPRVTLAKNIQYF.

This clonotype was observed at least ten times. The chain has TRBV11-2 and TRBJ1-1; D might be TRBD1 (5 bases). CDR3 length: 14 amino acids. The germline CDR1 and CDR2 sequences are SGHAT and FQNNGV. The ends were cut back, 2 bases at V and 5 bases at J, with 12 bases in the middle. The CDR3 sequence is CASSLLGVRTEAFF. In DNA, the CDR3 is TGTGCCAGCAGCTTATTGGGGGTGAGGACTGAAGCTTTCTTT.

In its sample, this clonotype was seen many times. The gene calls are TRBV29-1 and TRBJ1-5; a weak D match, TRBD1 (6 bases). Trimming removed 6 bases at V and 6 bases at J, with 15 bases between. The CDR3 length is 13 residues. Germline-derived CDR1 and CDR2 are SQVTM and ANQGSEA. Here the CDR3 DNA reads TGCAGCGTAACTACAGGGATCGGTCAGCCCCAGCATTTT. Translation: CSVTTGIGQPQHF.

The chain combines TRBV6-1 with TRBJ2-7; TRBD1 matches 8 bases. Per the germline V gene, CDR1 is MNHNS and CDR2 is SASEGT. The CDR3 contains 13 residues. V dropped 7 bases and J dropped 4; count of bases not matched to a gene: 6. CDR3 loop: CASTLDRVYEQYF. The CDR3 DNA follows: TGTGCCAGCACCTTGGACAGGGTGTACGAGCAGTACTTC.

The chain uses TRBV12-3 or TRBV12-4 and TRBJ2-2; 8 positions agree with TRBD2. This CDR3 region has 16 residues. The V gene end was trimmed by 6 bases and the J gene end by 4 bases; junction bases not matched to a gene: 10. CDR3 DNA sequence: TGTGCCAGCAGGATCACCGGGACTAGTGGCACCGGGGAGCTGTTTTTT. Its protein product is CASRITGTSGTGELFF.

Ten or more counts support this clonotype. The chain's CDR3 is CASSLGGEISGNTIYF. CDR3 in DNA: TGTGCCAGCAGCTTAGGGGGGGAGATCTCTGGAAACACCATATATTTT. The rearrangement links TRBV7-2 to TRBJ1-3, with D perhaps matching TRBD1 (5 bases). Germline V gives CDR1 SGHTA, CDR2 FQGNSA. V gave up 1 base and J gave up 0 bases, with 10 bases separating them. The CDR3 has 16 residues. Drawing the rest from reference TRBV7-2 and TRBJ1-3, the complete variable domain is GAGVSQSPSNKVTEKGKDVELRCDPISGHTALYWYRQSLGQGLEFLIYFQGNSAPDKSGLPSDRFSAERTGGSVSTLTIQRTQQEDSAVYLCASSLGGEISGNTIYFGEGSWLTVV.

The CDR3 sequence is CASSPTWEGTDTQYF. The CDR3 region has the DNA TGTGCCAGCAGCCCCACTTGGGAGGGCACAGATACGCAGTATTTT. The rearrangement links TRBV13 to TRBJ2-3, with D possibly matching TRBD2 (6 bases). The CDR3 is made up of 15 amino acids. Trimming removed 5 bases from V and 1 base from J, with 13 bases in between. Germline assignment: CDR1 PRHDT and CDR2 FYEKMQ (reference sequence).

The genes are TRBV7-2 and TRBJ1-1; 10 positions agree with TRBD1. The trim removed 9 bases at V and 3 bases at J, leaving 1 base unmatched. CDR3 length: 12 amino acids. CDR1 and CDR2 (germline): SGHTA, FQGNSA. The CDR3 spells CARGTGDTEAFF. The CDR3 DNA reads TGTGCCAGAGGGACAGGGGACACTGAAGCTTTCTTT.